This T cell receptor (beta chain) originates from a study of human T cells and chemical hapten exposure. The CDR3 spans 16 residues. Germline CDR1 reads SGHNT; CDR2 reads YENEEA. V was clipped by 5 bases and J by 4 bases, with 17 bases between them. Noted time point: patch test 3, about 24 weeks after DPC sensitization. The treatment denotes: therapeutic diphenylcyclopropenone sensitization with weekly scalp DPC. Original handling: TCR counts had a median of about 94,000 per sample and spanned 23,224 to 690,600. MiXCR, run by TCRdb on the RACE reads, gives a single entry per CDR3 protein. None of the V and J calls come from the authors' own analysis; TCRdb made them. Here the sample spans 55,000 to 80,000 distinct CDR3 sequences, roughly 11% being singletons.

The sequenced sample was whole blood, obtained in connection with sensitization to the hapten diphenylcyclopropenone (DPC). V and J are TRBV11-3 and TRBJ2-2, with D uncertain. This clonotype originated in a woman aged 25 to 39 with alopecia areata. Some clones in this sample may be carry-over from other donors' samples. The CDR3 sequence: CASSPSGLSLTGELFF. Written as DNA, the CDR3 is TGTGCCAGCAGCCCCTCGGGCTTGTCTCTCACCGGGGAGCTGTTTTTT.